The present TCR beta chain was sequenced within a study of CD8 T cells in Susac syndrome. This CDR3 spans 14 amino acids. The germline V gene encodes CDR1 MDHEN and CDR2 SYDVKM. Trimming removed 3 bases at V and 4 bases at J, with 12 bases between. Sequencing of TCR beta drew on CD8+ and CD4+ T cells from blood. Healthy donors constituted the control group, matched for age and sex. Negative magnetic isolation gave CD8+ and CD4+ cells; FACS enriched CD8+ TEMRA. With random hexamers, roughly 0.45 to 1 ug RNA was reverse transcribed. Across 54 Vbeta and 13 Jbeta, TCR beta CDR3 was amplified with immunoSEQ multiplex PCR. TCRdb recomputed calls from the immunoSEQ multiplex PCR reads with MiXCR, one row per CDR3 protein. The table records about 190,000 distinct CDR3 sequences, around 95% of them present only once.

The J gene is TRBJ1-2, the V gene TRBV28; D gene unclear. The sequence came from a human donor in good health. Material: CD4+ T cells from PBMCs. CDR3 nucleotide sequence: TGTGCCAGCAGTTTCCCCGCGCAGAGCTATGGCTACACCTTC. It translates to CASSFPAQSYGYTF.